The rows below give T cell receptor beta chains drawn from one sample of a study of T cells in Graves' hyperthyroidism and ophthalmopathy. Each CDR3 protein is one row after TCRdb ran MiXCR on the multiplex PCR reads. The data hold 350,000 or so distinct CDR3 sequences, with around 23% observed a single time. The sample comprised blood. The receptors stem from a woman in her fifties or sixties with Graves' hyperthyroidism. CDR3s include the opening cysteine and the closing phenylalanine or tryptophan. D genes are given only for firm matches. Some rows mark clone size as missing; the rest say once, few, many or name a class of expanded clone.

v_gene	d_gene	abundance	j_gene	CDR3aa	CDR3nt
TRBV6-2/TRBV6-3	.	many	TRBJ2-7	CASSWTRVVRFYEQYF	TGTGCCAGCAGTTGGACTCGGGTAGTACGCTTCTACGAGCAGTACTTC
TRBV10-2	.	.	TRBJ1-4	CASSQGGEKLFF	TGCGCCAGCAGCCAGGGCGGTGAAAAACTGTTTTTT
TRBV3-1	.	many	TRBJ1-1	CASKLSTTGNTEAFF	TGTGCCAGCAAACTATCCACTACAGGAAACACTGAAGCTTTCTTT
TRBV7-2	.	many	TRBJ2-7	CASSLKTGSQPSYEQYF	TGTGCCAGCAGCTTAAAGACCGGGTCCCAACCGTCCTACGAGCAGTACTTC
TRBV20-1	TRBD1	.	TRBJ1-2	CSARDGRQGPMGYTF	TGCAGTGCTAGGGATGGGAGACAGGGACCTATGGGCTACACCTTC
TRBV12-3/TRBV12-4	.	.	TRBJ2-7	CASTRRGYEQYF	TGTGCCAGCACCCGCAGGGGCTACGAGCAGTACTTC
TRBV28	.	many	TRBJ2-3	CASSGLRSSTDTQYF	TGTGCCAGCAGTGGACTACGATCTAGCACAGATACGCAGTATTTT
TRBV20-1	.	many	TRBJ2-1	CSARGKIYNEQFF	TGCAGTGCTAGAGGGAAGATTTACAATGAGCAGTTCTTC
TRBV9	TRBD1	.	TRBJ2-7	CASSPQDRAIYEQYF	TGTGCCAGCAGCCCCCAGGACAGGGCCATCTACGAGCAGTACTTC
TRBV12-3/TRBV12-4	.	many	TRBJ2-1	CASSVYSVSYNEQFF	TGTGCCAGCAGTGTGTACAGTGTCTCCTACAATGAGCAGTTCTTC
TRBV7-2	.	.	TRBJ1-2	CARTDNGYGYTF	TGTGCCAGAACGGACAATGGGTATGGCTACACCTTC
TRBV5-1	.	many	TRBJ2-3	CASSFGDGTDTQYF	TGCGCCAGCAGCTTTGGGGACGGCACAGATACGCAGTATTTT
TRBV5-1	TRBD2	many	TRBJ2-5	CASRQREGPEYF	TGCGCCAGCAGACAGCGGGAGGGTCCCGAGTACTTC
TRBV5-1	.	.	TRBJ2-1	CASSQDHNRFF	TGCGCCAGCAGCCAGGACCATAACCGGTTCTTC
TRBV2	TRBD2	.	TRBJ2-1	CASNAAGGTRQFF	TGTGCCAGCAATGCAGCCGGGGGGACGCGGCAGTTCTTC
TRBV19	.	.	TRBJ1-5	CASQHRVWGNQPQHF	TGTGCCAGCCAACATCGGGTCTGGGGCAATCAGCCCCAGCATTTT
TRBV12-3/TRBV12-4	.	.	TRBJ2-5	CASSFLLQKIAETQYF	TGTGCCAGCAGTTTTCTCTTGCAAAAGATTGCGGAGACCCAGTACTTC
TRBV20-1	TRBD2	.	TRBJ2-1	CSARRFIGLAGEQFF	TGCAGTGCCCGGCGCTTCATAGGACTAGCGGGAGAGCAGTTCTTC
TRBV3-1	TRBD1	many	TRBJ1-5	CASSTGQGNNQPQHF	TGTGCCAGCAGCACGGGACAGGGGAATAATCAGCCCCAGCATTTT
TRBV15	.	many	TRBJ1-5	CATSRDTQPQHF	TGTGCCACCAGCAGAGATACTCAGCCCCAGCATTTT
TRBV18	.	many	TRBJ2-7	CASSPGTHYEQYF	TGTGCCAGCTCACCAGGGACACACTACGAGCAGTACTTC
TRBV28	TRBD1	.	TRBJ2-1	CASSPWDRNYNEQFF	TGTGCCAGCAGTCCATGGGACAGGAACTACAATGAGCAGTTCTTC
TRBV3-1	.	.	TRBJ1-6	CASSLDRQENSPLHF	TGTGCCAGCAGCCTAGACAGACAGGAAAATTCACCCCTCCACTTT
TRBV28	TRBD2	.	TRBJ2-5	CASSSRGGTETQYF	TGTGCCAGCAGTTCCCGGGGGGGGACTGAGACCCAGTACTTC
TRBV6-1	TRBD1	many	TRBJ1-3	CASSYRGDTIYF	TGTGCCAGCAGCTACAGGGGTGACACCATATATTTT
TRBV11-3	.	many	TRBJ2-1	CASSLAAGNNEQFF	TGTGCCAGCAGCTTAGCGGCCGGGAACAATGAGCAGTTCTTC
TRBV19	.	few	TRBJ1-5	CASSIDRRIPNFSNQPQHF	TGTGCCAGTAGTATAGACAGAAGGATCCCGAACTTTAGCAATCAGCCCCAGCATTTT
TRBV30	TRBD1	many	TRBJ2-5	CAWQPGQGIQETQYF	TGTGCCTGGCAGCCGGGACAGGGGATACAAGAGACCCAGTACTTC
TRBV6-1	.	many	TRBJ2-7	CASSEAQRGGAVVRRYEQYF	TGTGCCAGCAGTGAAGCACAGAGGGGGGGGGCAGTGGTCCGGCGGTACGAGCAGTACTTC
TRBV5-1	TRBD2	.	TRBJ2-3	CASSLDWAGGTDTQYF	TGCGCCAGCAGCTTGGACTGGGCGGGGGGCACAGATACGCAGTATTTT
TRBV29-1	.	.	TRBJ2-1	CSVSRLRNEQFF	TGCAGCGTGTCCCGACTTCGAAATGAGCAGTTCTTC
TRBV30	.	many	TRBJ1-1	CAWGPTEAFF	TGTGCCTGGGGGCCCACTGAAGCTTTCTTT
TRBV3-1	.	many	TRBJ2-7	CASSQGATSYEQYF	TGTGCCAGCAGCCAAGGGGCGACCTCGTACGAGCAGTACTTC
TRBV6-9	.	.	TRBJ2-5	CASSYGTTPQETQYF	TGTGCCAGCAGTTACGGGACCACCCCCCAAGAGACCCAGTACTTC
TRBV2	TRBD1	.	TRBJ2-3	CASSGTGGRNTQYF	TGTGCCAGCAGTGGGACAGGGGGCAGGAATACGCAGTATTTT
TRBV6-1	TRBD1	many	TRBJ1-4	CASSDRGKTNEKLFF	TGTGCCAGCAGTGACAGGGGGAAAACTAATGAAAAACTGTTTTTT
TRBV28	.	few	TRBJ2-1	CASKDYNEQFF	TGTGCCAGCAAAGATTACAATGAGCAGTTCTTC
TRBV28	TRBD1	.	TRBJ1-4	CASRDRGLSGEKLFF	TGTGCCAGCCGGGACAGGGGGCTTTCCGGTGAAAAACTGTTTTTT
TRBV29-1	.	many	TRBJ2-4	CSVAGADQGNIQYF	TGCAGCGTTGCAGGGGCCGACCAGGGAAACATTCAGTACTTC
TRBV2	TRBD1	.	TRBJ1-1	CASTSTPGTDITFGTEAFF	TGTGCCAGCACCTCAACACCCGGGACAGATATAACCTTCGGCACTGAAGCTTTCTTT
TRBV7-3	TRBD1	few	TRBJ2-7	CASSRDSTYEQYF	TGTGCCAGCAGCCGGGACAGTACCTACGAGCAGTACTTC
TRBV14	.	.	TRBJ2-7	CASSQGSSSGSEQYF	TGTGCCAGCAGCCAAGGCTCTTCGAGCGGGTCTGAGCAGTACTTC
TRBV6-5	.	.	TRBJ2-7	CASSYSRQATYEQYF	TGTGCCAGCAGTTACTCCAGGCAGGCCACCTACGAGCAGTACTTC
TRBV28	.	few	TRBJ2-3	CASSLKTTSTDTQYF	TGTGCCAGCAGTTTAAAGACTACCAGCACAGATACGCAGTATTTT
TRBV19	TRBD1	few	TRBJ2-1	CASSLIGQGRNEQFF	TGTGCCAGTAGTTTGATTGGACAGGGAAGGAATGAGCAGTTCTTC
TRBV12-5	.	few	TRBJ1-3	CASRGDPGTDTIYF	TGTGCTAGTAGGGGGGATCCGGGGACGGACACCATATATTTT
TRBV7-8	.	.	TRBJ2-5	CASSTGLQETQYF	TGTGCCAGCAGTACGGGACTTCAAGAGACCCAGTACTTC
TRBV5-6	TRBD2	many	TRBJ2-7	CASSSGLAGVSSYEQYF	TGTGCCAGCAGCTCGGGACTAGCGGGAGTGAGCTCCTACGAGCAGTACTTC
TRBV7-3	.	many	TRBJ2-5	CASSQTNRETQYF	TGTGCCAGCAGCCAGACAAATCGAGAGACCCAGTACTTC
TRBV6-2/TRBV6-3	TRBD1	few	TRBJ2-6	CASRGDRAGANVLTF	TGTGCCAGCAGAGGGGACAGGGCTGGGGCCAACGTCCTGACTTTC
TRBV5-4	TRBD1	.	TRBJ1-6	CASSSRTGGHSPLHF	TGTGCCAGCAGCTCCCGGACAGGGGGCCATTCACCCCTCCACTTT
TRBV20-1	.	.	TRBJ1-6	CSASGGSSYNSPLHF	TGCAGTGCTAGTGGGGGGAGCTCCTATAATTCACCCCTCCACTTT
TRBV30	.	many	TRBJ2-3	CAWSVRAISTDTQYF	TGTGCCTGGAGTGTACGAGCGATATCCACAGATACGCAGTATTTT